This TCR beta chain stems from a study of regulatory T cells in long-lasting Graves disease. The TCR beta library used iRepertoire HTBI primers with Arm-PCR amplification of CDR3. Via MiXCR, TCRdb re-called the multiplex PCR reads, giving one row per CDR3 protein. Counted here are a few hundred thousand distinct CDR3 sequences, roughly 21% occurring once; the ten biggest clones make up around 7%. Time point in this sample: persistent/refractory GD, antithyroid drugs over 5 years with positive TRAb. Extracted RNA from PBMCs served as the source of the TCR library. This clonotype was seen ten or more times. The source material was peripheral blood mononuclear cells (PBMCs), sampled when the disease was refractory, from a patient treated with antithyroid drugs. The clonotype originates from a female donor with Graves disease.

The CDR3 loop reads CASSEEGWGREQYF. The CDR3 bases are TGTGCCAGCAGTGAAGAGGGTTGGGGCCGCGAGCAGTACTTC. The V gene is TRBV6-1, the J gene TRBJ2-7; D is possibly TRBD1 (5 bases). V was cut by 1 base and J by 6 bases, with 13 bases left in between. Germline CDR1 is MNHNS and CDR2 is SASEGT. The CDR3 length is 14 residues.